A single sample gave rise to the 18 T cell receptor beta chains below, sequenced in a study of PD-1 blockade in classical Hodgkin lymphoma. Time point given: newly diagnosed, previously untreated cHL patient sample. Thawed PBMCs were the source of CD4+ T cells, purified by magnetic negative selection. Assay: immunoSEQ multiplex PCR; the TCRdb copy retains only in-frame clones and omits some. The profile shows more than 15,000 clones, approximately 83% of them singletons. The sequencing input was CD4+ T cells from blood. Receptor source: a human donor with classical Hodgkin lymphoma.

This rearrangement joins TRBV10-1 to TRBJ1-5; D not certain. The V end lost 5 bases, the J end lost 7 bases, and 9 bases lay between the germline ends. The CDR3 runs to 12 residues. CDR1 is WNHNN, CDR2 SYGVQD, per germline (reference sequence). CDR3 protein: CASSTADQPQHF. Written as DNA, the CDR3 is TGCGCCAGCAGTACGGCAGACCAGCCCCAGCATTTT.

This chain uses TRBV21-1 with TRBJ2-1; the table's TRBD1 call for D was not verified on the DNA. TRBV21-1 counts as a pseudogene. This CDR3 is built from 17 residues. The CDR3 region is CASSKARGTGTYNEQFF. The CDR3 bases are TGTGCCAGCAGCAAAGCGCGAGGAACAGGGACCTACAATGAGCAGTTCTTC.

V usage is TRBV5-4 and J usage is TRBJ2-2; 9 nucleotides align to TRBD2. The CDR3 covers 17 residues. CDR1 and CDR2 from the germline V gene are SGHNT and YYREEE (reference sequence). Trimming cost V 1 base and J 4 bases; bases outside gene matches: 8. CDR3 coding DNA: TGTGCCAGCAGCTTGAGTGGTAGCGGGAGTGCCACCGGGGAGCTGTTTTTT. Translation: CASSLSGSGSATGELFF.

This clone was counted only a few times. CDR3 DNA: TGTGCCAGCAGTTCACAGATCGGGGTAACCATTCAGTACTTC. This gives the protein CASSSQIGVTIQYF. This chain uses TRBV27 with TRBJ2-4; maybe TRBD2 (5 bases). V shed 4 bases and J shed 9 bases, with 16 bases lying between them. The germline V gene has CDR1 MNHEY and CDR2 SMNVEV (reference sequence). The CDR3 is made up of 14 amino acids.

V usage is TRBV6-5 and J usage is TRBJ2-3; D remains ambiguous. The CDR3 loop spans 14 amino acids. Germline assignment: CDR1 MNHEY and CDR2 SVGAGI. Trimming took off 4 bases at V and 1 base at J, with 9 bases between the two ends. Here the CDR3 reads CASSSVLGTDTQYF. The CDR3 DNA reads as TGTGCCAGCAGTTCCGTTCTGGGCACAGATACGCAGTATTTT.

V usage is TRBV28 and J usage is TRBJ2-3; 10 nucleotides line up with TRBD2. Germline V gene data show CDR1 as MDHEN and CDR2 as SYDVKM. With 2 bases clipped from V and 2 bases from J, the junction kept 4 bases outside the gene matches. The CDR3 has 16 residues. CDR3 sequence: CASSLGTSVITDTQYF. CDR3 coding DNA: TGTGCCAGCAGTTTAGGGACTAGCGTGATCACAGATACGCAGTATTTT.

V gene TRBV28 combines with J gene TRBJ2-6; no definite D call. CDR3 length: 16 amino acids. V shed 5 bases and J shed 2 bases, with 13 bases lying between them. Germline V gene data show CDR1 as MDHEN and CDR2 as SYDVKM. The DNA for the CDR3 is TGTGCCAGCAGTGGTTACCCAGGCGCTGGGGCCAACGTCCTGACTTTC. It yields the protein CASSGYPGAGANVLTF.

The chain combines TRBV19 with TRBJ2-2; 9 bases line up with TRBD1. With 11 bases clipped from V and 1 base from J, the junction kept 5 bases outside the gene matches. The CDR3 spans 14 residues. Germline V CDR1 and CDR2: LNHDA, SQIVND (reference sequence). The CDR3 loop is CAGGTGQNTGELFF. The CDR3 nucleotides are TGTGCCGGAGGGACAGGGCAGAACACCGGGGAGCTGTTTTTT.

The chain uses TRBV6-5 and TRBJ2-5; weak D call: TRBD2 (5 bases). The assigned J gene may be wrong: the sequence end matches TRBJ2-7 better. The V gene's germline CDR1 is MNHEY and CDR2 SVGAGI. This CDR3 spans 15 amino acids. The CDR3: CASSYSLVFGYEQYF. DNA of the CDR3: TGTGCCAGCAGTTACTCACTAGTTTTTGGGTACGAGCAGTACTTC.

V is TRBV9 and J is TRBJ2-3; 7 nucleotides match TRBD1. The CDR3 extends over 15 amino acids. J gave up 1 base and V 1 base, and 3 bases lay outside the gene matches. CDR1 is SGDLS and CDR2 is YYNGEE in the germline V gene. CDR3 protein: CASSVTTGGTDTQYF. CDR3 DNA: TGTGCCAGCAGCGTAACTACAGGGGGCACAGATACGCAGTATTTT.

In this sample, this clone turned up a few times. V gene TRBV5-4 combines with J gene TRBJ1-1; TRBD1 matches at 8 bases. Germline CDR1 is SGHNT and CDR2 is YYREEE (reference sequence). J was trimmed by 1 base and V by 4 bases; bases with no gene match: 6. This CDR3 spans 15 amino acids. The CDR3 sequence is CASSPAGGGNTEAFF. The CDR3 DNA follows: TGTGCCAGCAGCCCCGCAGGGGGCGGGAACACTGAAGCTTTCTTT.

The V and J genes are TRBV5-4 and TRBJ2-7; TRBD2 matches 11 bases. This CDR3 spans 17 amino acids. V shed 4 bases, J shed 5 bases, and the junction held 14 bases outside the gene matches. The germline V gene has CDR1 SGHNT and CDR2 YYREEE (reference sequence). CDR3 coding DNA: TGTGCCAGCAGCCGCCAATCTACTAGCGGGAGTCCCCACGAGCAGTACTTC. Translation gives CASSRQSTSGSPHEQYF.

The chain uses TRBV29-1 and TRBJ2-1; D remains ambiguous. Germline lookup yields CDR1 SQVTM and CDR2 ANQGSEA. CDR3 size: 12 residues. V shed 2 bases and J shed 4 bases, with 6 bases lying between them. The CDR3 loop is CSVEPGYNEQFF. The CDR3 DNA is TGCAGCGTTGAACCCGGGTACAATGAGCAGTTCTTC.

The V call is TRBV6-1, the J call TRBJ1-2; 7 bases match TRBD1. CDR1 and CDR2 (germline): MNHNS, SASEGT. This CDR3 has 19 residues. Trimming took 4 bases from V and 5 from J; bases not matched to a gene: 22. The CDR3 here is CASSGFNETGKISSYGYTF. The DNA for the CDR3 is TGTGCCAGCAGTGGTTTTAATGAGACAGGGAAAATCTCCTCTTATGGCTACACCTTC.

V usage is TRBV5-1 and J usage is TRBJ1-1, with a tentative D call TRBD1 (6 bases). Germline values: CDR1 SGHRS, CDR2 YFSETQ. Trimming left V 2 bases short and J 0 bases short, with 8 bases between. The CDR3 totals 14 residues. CDR3 protein: CASSFDRMNTEAFF. The CDR3 bases are TGCGCCAGCAGCTTTGACAGGATGAACACTGAAGCTTTCTTT. Filled out from reference TRBV5-1 and TRBJ1-1, the complete variable domain reads KAGVTQTPRYLIKTRGQQVTLSCSPISGHRSVSWYQQTPGQGLQFLFEYFSETQRNKGNFPGRFSGRQFSNSRSEMNVSTLELGDSALYLCASSFDRMNTEAFFGQGTRLTVV.

The chain joins TRBV28 to TRBJ2-7, with D perhaps TRBD1 (6 bases). The germline CDR1 and CDR2 sequences are MDHEN and SYDVKM. The V gene lost 8 bases and the J gene lost 6 bases, with 17 bases spanning the gap. This CDR3 is 13 amino acids long. For the CDR3, the DNA is TGTGCCAGCCGTACCTCAGGGGCTAGCGAGCAGTACTTC. Its translation is CASRTSGASEQYF.

The chain combines TRBV5-6 with TRBJ1-2, with 9 bases lining up with TRBD1. With V trimmed by 4 bases and J by 1 base, 11 bases remained unmatched. The germline gives CDR1 SGHDT, CDR2 YYEEEE. The CDR3 totals 17 residues. CDR3: CASSPWEGTGRNYGYTF. The CDR3 DNA reads as TGTGCCAGCAGCCCGTGGGAGGGGACAGGGCGTAACTATGGCTACACCTTC.

The J gene is TRBJ2-4, the V gene TRBV28, with 9 bases that match TRBD1. The CDR3 is 14 amino acids. The germline gives CDR1 MDHEN, CDR2 SYDVKM. Trimming cost V 6 bases and J 3 bases; bases outside gene matches: 3. In DNA, the CDR3 is TGTGCCAGCAGGCCGACAGGGGGCAAAAACATTCAGTACTTC. It encodes CASRPTGGKNIQYF.